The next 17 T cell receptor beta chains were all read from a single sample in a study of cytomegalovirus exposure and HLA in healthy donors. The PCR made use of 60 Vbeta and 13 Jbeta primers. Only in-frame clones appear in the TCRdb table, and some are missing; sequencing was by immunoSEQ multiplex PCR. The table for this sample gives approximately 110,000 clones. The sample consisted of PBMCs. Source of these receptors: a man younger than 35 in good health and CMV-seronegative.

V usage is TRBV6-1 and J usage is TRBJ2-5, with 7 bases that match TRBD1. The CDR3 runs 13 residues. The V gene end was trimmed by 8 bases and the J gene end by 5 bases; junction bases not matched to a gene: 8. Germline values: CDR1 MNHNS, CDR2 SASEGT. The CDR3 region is CASRTGASETQYF. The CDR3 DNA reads TGTGCCAGCCGCACAGGGGCTTCCGAGACCCAGTACTTC.

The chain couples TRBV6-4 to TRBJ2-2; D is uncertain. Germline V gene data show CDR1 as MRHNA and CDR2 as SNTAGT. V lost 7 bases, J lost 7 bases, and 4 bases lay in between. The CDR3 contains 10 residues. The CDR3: CASNLGELFF. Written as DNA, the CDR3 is TGTGCCAGCAATCTCGGGGAGCTGTTTTTT.

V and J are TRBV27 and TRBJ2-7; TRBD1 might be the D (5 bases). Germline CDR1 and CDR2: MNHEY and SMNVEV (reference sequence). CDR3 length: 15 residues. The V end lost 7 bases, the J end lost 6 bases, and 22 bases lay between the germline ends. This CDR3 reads CASTNLGVSIGEQYF. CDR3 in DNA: TGTGCCAGCACCAACCTAGGGGTCTCTATTGGCGAGCAGTACTTC.

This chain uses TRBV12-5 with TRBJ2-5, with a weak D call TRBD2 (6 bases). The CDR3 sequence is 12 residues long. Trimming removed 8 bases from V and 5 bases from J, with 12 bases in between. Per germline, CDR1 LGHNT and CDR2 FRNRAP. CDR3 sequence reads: CASRLEVETQYF. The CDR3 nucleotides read TGTGCTAGTAGACTAGAAGTGGAGACCCAGTACTTC.

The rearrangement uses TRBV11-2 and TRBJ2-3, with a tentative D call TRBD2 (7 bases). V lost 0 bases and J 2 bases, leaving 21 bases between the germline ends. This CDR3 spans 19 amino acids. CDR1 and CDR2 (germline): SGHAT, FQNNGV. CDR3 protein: CASSLDLVEGGPNTDTQYF. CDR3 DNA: TGTGCCAGCAGCTTAGATCTGGTCGAGGGGGGGCCTAACACAGATACGCAGTATTTT.

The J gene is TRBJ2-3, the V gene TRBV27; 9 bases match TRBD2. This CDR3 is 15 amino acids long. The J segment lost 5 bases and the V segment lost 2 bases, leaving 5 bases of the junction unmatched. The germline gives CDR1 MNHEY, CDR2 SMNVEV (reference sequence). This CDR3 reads CASSLGNSGGDTQYF. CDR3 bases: TGTGCCAGCAGTTTAGGTAATAGCGGGGGAGATACGCAGTATTTT.

The CDR3 region is CASSLARQLYTDGYTF. CDR3 sequence (DNA): TGTGCCAGCAGCTTAGCGAGACAGCTGTATACTGATGGCTACACCTTC. V gene TRBV7-8 combines with J gene TRBJ1-2; a weak D match, TRBD1 (5 bases). V gave up 0 bases and J gave up 6 bases, with 17 bases separating them. The CDR3 consists of 16 residues. CDR1 is SGHVS, CDR2 FQNEAQ, per germline.

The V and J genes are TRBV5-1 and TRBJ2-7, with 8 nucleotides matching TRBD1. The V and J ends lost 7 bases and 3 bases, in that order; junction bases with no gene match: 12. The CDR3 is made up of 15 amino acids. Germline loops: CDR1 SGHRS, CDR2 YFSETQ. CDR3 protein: CASGAGTGTFYEQYF. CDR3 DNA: TGCGCCAGCGGGGCCGGGACAGGCACCTTCTACGAGCAGTACTTC.

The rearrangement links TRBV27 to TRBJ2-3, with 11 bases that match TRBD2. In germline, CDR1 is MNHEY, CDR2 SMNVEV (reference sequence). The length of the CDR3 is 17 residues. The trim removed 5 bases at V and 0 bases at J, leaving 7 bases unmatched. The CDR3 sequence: CASSRTRTSGSTDTQYF. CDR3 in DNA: TGTGCCAGCAGTCGAACCCGGACTAGCGGGAGCACAGATACGCAGTATTTT.

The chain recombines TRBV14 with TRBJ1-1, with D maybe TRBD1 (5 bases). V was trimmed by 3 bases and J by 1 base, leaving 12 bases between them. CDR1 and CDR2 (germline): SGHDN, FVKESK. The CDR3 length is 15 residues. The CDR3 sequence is CASSHVTAWNTEAFF. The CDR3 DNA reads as TGTGCCAGCAGCCACGTGACAGCCTGGAACACTGAAGCTTTCTTT.

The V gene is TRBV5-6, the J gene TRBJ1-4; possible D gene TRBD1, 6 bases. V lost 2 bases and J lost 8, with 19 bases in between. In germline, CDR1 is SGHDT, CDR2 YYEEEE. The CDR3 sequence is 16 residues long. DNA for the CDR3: TGTGCCAGCAGCTTAGGAGGCTACAGGGTACGGGAAAAACTGTTTTTT. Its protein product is CASSLGGYRVREKLFF. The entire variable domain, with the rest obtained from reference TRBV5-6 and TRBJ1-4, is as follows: DAGVTQSPTHLIKTRGQQVTLRCSPKSGHDTVSWYQQALGQGPQFIFQYYEEEERQRGNFPDRFSGHQFPNYSSELNVNALLLGDSALYLCASSLGGYRVREKLFFGSGTQLSVL.

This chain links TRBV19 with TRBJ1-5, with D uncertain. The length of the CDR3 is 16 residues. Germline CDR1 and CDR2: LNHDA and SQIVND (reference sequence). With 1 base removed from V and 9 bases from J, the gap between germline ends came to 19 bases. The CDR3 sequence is CASSIGREYRGAPQHF. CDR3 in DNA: TGTGCCAGTAGTATAGGACGGGAATATAGAGGTGCGCCCCAGCATTTT. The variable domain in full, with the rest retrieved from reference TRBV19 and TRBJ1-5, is DGGITQSPKYLFRKEGQNVTLSCEQNLNHDAMYWYRQDPGQGLRLIYYSQIVNDFQKGDIAEGYSVSREKKESFPLTVTSAQKNPTAFYLCASSIGREYRGAPQHFGDGTRLSIL.

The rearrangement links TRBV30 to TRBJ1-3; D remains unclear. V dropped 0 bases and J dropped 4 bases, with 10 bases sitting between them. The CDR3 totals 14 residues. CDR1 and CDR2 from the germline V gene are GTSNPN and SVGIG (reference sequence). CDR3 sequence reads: CAWSVGAAGNTIYF. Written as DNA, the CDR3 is TGTGCCTGGAGTGTAGGAGCCGCGGGAAACACCATATATTTT.

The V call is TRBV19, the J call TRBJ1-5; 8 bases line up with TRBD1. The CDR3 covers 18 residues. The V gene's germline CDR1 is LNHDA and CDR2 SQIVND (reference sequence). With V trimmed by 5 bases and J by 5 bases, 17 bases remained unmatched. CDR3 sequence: CASSPTLPGQVKDQPQHF. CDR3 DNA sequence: TGTGCCAGTAGTCCGACTCTACCGGGACAGGTCAAGGATCAGCCCCAGCATTTT.

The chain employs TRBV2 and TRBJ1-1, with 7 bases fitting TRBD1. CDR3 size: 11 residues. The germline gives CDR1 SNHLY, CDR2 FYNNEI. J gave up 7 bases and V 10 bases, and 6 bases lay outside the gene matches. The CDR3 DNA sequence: TGTGCCATCTGGGGACAGATTGAAGCTTTCTTT. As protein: CAIWGQIEAFF.

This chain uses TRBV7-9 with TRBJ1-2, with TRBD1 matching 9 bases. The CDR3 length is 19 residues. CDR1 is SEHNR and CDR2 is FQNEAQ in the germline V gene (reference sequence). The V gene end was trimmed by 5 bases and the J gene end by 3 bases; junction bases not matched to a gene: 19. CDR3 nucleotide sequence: TGTGCCAGCAGCACGCCACCGCCGGGACAGGGATCATTTGACTATGGCTACACCTTC. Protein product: CASSTPPPGQGSFDYGYTF.

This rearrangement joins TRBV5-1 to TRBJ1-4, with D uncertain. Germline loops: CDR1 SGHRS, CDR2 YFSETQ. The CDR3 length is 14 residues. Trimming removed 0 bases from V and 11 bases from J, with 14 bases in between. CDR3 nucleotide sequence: TGCGCCAGCAGCTTGGCAGGTTATATCGACAAACTGTTTTTT. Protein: CASSLAGYIDKLFF. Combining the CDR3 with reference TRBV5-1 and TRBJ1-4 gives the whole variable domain KAGVTQTPRYLIKTRGQQVTLSCSPISGHRSVSWYQQTPGQGLQFLFEYFSETQRNKGNFPGRFSGRQFSNSRSEMNVSTLELGDSALYLCASSLAGYIDKLFFGSGTQLSVL.